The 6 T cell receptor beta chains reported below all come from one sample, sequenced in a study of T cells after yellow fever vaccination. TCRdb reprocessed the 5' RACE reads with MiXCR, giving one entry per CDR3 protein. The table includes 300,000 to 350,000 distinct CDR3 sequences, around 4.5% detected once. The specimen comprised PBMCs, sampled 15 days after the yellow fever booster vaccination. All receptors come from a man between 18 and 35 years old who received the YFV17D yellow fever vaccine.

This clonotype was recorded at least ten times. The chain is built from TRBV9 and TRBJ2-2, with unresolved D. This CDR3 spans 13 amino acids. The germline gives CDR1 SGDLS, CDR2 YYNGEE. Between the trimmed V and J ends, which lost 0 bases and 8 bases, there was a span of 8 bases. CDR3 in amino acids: CASSVDPRGELFF. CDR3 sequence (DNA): TGTGCCAGCAGCGTAGACCCGCGAGGGGAGCTGTTTTTT.

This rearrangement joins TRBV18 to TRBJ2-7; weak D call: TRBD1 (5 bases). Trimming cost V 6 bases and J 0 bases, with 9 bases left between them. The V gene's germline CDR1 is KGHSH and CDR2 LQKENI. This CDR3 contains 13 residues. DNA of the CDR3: TGTGCCAGCTCGGCTGACAGCTCCTACGAGCAGTACGTC. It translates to CASSADSSYEQYV.

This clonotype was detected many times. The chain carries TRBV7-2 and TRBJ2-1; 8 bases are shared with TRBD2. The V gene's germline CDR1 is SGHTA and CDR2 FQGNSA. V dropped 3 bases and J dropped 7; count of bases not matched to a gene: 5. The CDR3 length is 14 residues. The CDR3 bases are TGTGCCAGCAGCTTTTGGGCGGGGGGAAATGAGCAGTTCTTC. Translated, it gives CASSFWAGGNEQFF. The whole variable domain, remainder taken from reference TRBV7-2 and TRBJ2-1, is GAGVSQSPSNKVTEKGKDVELRCDPISGHTALYWYRQSLGQGLEFLIYFQGNSAPDKSGLPSDRFSAERTGGSVSTLTIQRTQQEDSAVYLCASSFWAGGNEQFFGPGTRLTVL.

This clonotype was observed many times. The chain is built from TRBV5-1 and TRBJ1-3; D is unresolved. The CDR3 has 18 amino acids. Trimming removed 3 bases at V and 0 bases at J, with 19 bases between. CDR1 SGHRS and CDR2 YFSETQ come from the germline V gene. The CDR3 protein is CASSYQGLGRDSGNTIYF. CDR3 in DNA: TGCGCCAGCAGCTACCAAGGATTAGGACGGGACTCTGGAAACACCATATATTTT. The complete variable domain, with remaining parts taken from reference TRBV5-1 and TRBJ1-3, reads KAGVTQTPRYLIKTRGQQVTLSCSPISGHRSVSWYQQTPGQGLQFLFEYFSETQRNKGNFPGRFSGRQFSNSRSEMNVSTLELGDSALYLCASSYQGLGRDSGNTIYFGEGSWLTVV.

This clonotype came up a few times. The CDR3 DNA sequence: TGTGCCACCAGCAGAAGAAGGACAAGCCAAGAGACCCAGTACTTC. Amino acids: CATSRRRTSQETQYF. The chain couples TRBV15 to TRBJ2-5; D might be TRBD1 (5 bases). The V end was cut by 2 bases, the J end by 1 base, with 11 bases between. The CDR3 sequence is 15 residues long. Germline lookup yields CDR1 LNHNV and CDR2 YYDKDF (reference sequence).

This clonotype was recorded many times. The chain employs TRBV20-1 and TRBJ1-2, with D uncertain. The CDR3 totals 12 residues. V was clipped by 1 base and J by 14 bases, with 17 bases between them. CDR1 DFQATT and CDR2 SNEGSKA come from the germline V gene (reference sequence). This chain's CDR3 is CSARAQALDETF. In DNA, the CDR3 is TGCAGTGCTAGAGCCCAGGCTCTGGATGAGACCTTC.